Shown below are 30 T cell receptor beta chains from a single sample sequenced in a study of blood T cell repertoires in COVID-19. TCRdb's copy holds only in-frame clones and misses some; the assay was immunoSEQ multiplex PCR. The sample carries roughly 200,000 clones, approximately 86% recorded once. Sequencing used PBMCs or T cells enriched from blood (not recorded which). These receptors came from a woman aged 60-75 years with acute COVID-19.

This chain joins TRBV10-1 and TRBJ1-1; TRBD1 agrees at 8 bases. J gave up 1 base and V 2 bases, and 3 bases lay outside the gene matches. Germline assignment: CDR1 WNHNN and CDR2 SYGVQD (reference sequence). The CDR3 runs 15 residues. The CDR3 sequence is CASSETGGGNTEAFF. The CDR3 DNA reads TGCGCCAGCAGTGAGACAGGGGGAGGGAACACTGAAGCTTTCTTT.

The V and J genes are TRBV7-2 and TRBJ1-2; no clear D. The CDR3 is 15 amino acids. CDR1 and CDR2 (germline): SGHTA, FQGNSA. Trimming pared 0 bases from V and 7 bases from J, leaving 15 bases between. The CDR3 sequence is CASSLAGVVRSGYTF. The CDR3 nucleotides read TGTGCCAGCAGCTTAGCGGGAGTTGTACGATCTGGCTACACCTTC.

The table lists this clone with a few counts. This chain joins TRBV12-2 and TRBJ1-2; TRBD1, the table's D call, lacks a check against the DNA. TRBV12-2 is assigned pseudogene status. CDR3 length equals 13 residues. The CDR3, as DNA: TGTGCAAGTCGCTTACTGTCAGATTATGGCTACACCTTC. It encodes CASRLLSDYGYTF.

The gene calls are TRBV11-3 and TRBJ1-1; D is uncertain. V was trimmed by 5 bases and J by 2 bases, leaving 12 bases between them. The CDR3 is 14 residues long. Germline CDR1 reads SGHNT; CDR2 reads YENEEA. The CDR3 reads CASSPRSGNTEAFF. The CDR3 region has the DNA TGTGCCAGCAGCCCCAGGTCCGGAAACACTGAAGCTTTCTTT.

In this sample, this clone turned up once. The gene calls are TRBV7-2 and TRBJ2-1, with a weak D call TRBD2 (5 bases). V lost 3 bases to trimming and J lost 9 bases, with 12 bases between them. The CDR3 is 13 residues long. CDR1 and CDR2 from the germline V gene are SGHTA and FQGNSA. The CDR3 DNA reads as TGTGCCAGCAGCTTTTTTAGCGATGGTGAGCAGTTCTTC. Protein: CASSFFSDGEQFF.

J is TRBJ2-2 and V is TRBV7-2; weak D call: TRBD2 (5 bases). V dropped 2 bases and J dropped 0 bases, with 10 bases sitting between them. CDR3 length equals 16 residues. In germline, CDR1 is SGHTA, CDR2 FQGNSA. This CDR3 is CASSLNPGANTGELFF. The CDR3 DNA reads TGTGCCAGCAGCTTAAATCCCGGGGCGAACACCGGGGAGCTGTTTTTT.

The chain is built from TRBV19 and TRBJ2-7; 9 positions match TRBD2. The junction had 1 base not matched to a gene; V was cut back by 1 base and J by 3 bases. This CDR3 comprises 14 residues. In germline, CDR1 is LNHDA, CDR2 SQIVND (reference sequence). The chain's CDR3 is CASSIVSGSYEQYF. The DNA for the CDR3 is TGTGCCAGTAGTATAGTTAGCGGGAGCTACGAGCAGTACTTC.

The chain uses TRBV5-1 and TRBJ1-5, with D possibly matching TRBD1 (6 bases). V lost 0 bases to trimming and J lost 5 bases, with 9 bases between them. The CDR3 length is 14 residues. The germline gives CDR1 SGHRS, CDR2 YFSETQ. The CDR3 loop is CASSLAPGDQPQHF. The CDR3 DNA sequence: TGCGCCAGCAGCTTGGCGCCAGGGGATCAGCCCCAGCATTTT.

The CDR3 here is CASSPGTGGANTEAFF. In DNA, the CDR3 is TGTGCCAGCAGTCCGGGGACAGGGGGCGCCAACACTGAAGCTTTCTTT. V gene TRBV27 combines with J gene TRBJ1-1, with TRBD1 matching over 12 bases. V gave up 5 bases and J gave up 2 bases; unmatched junction bases: 6. The CDR3 runs to 16 residues. The germline V gene encodes CDR1 MNHEY and CDR2 SMNVEV (reference sequence).

The chain links TRBV7-2 to TRBJ2-1; 7 bases agree with TRBD1. The V segment lost 5 bases and the J segment 3 bases; nucleotides outside the gene matches: 7. Germline V lookup: CDR1 SGHTA, CDR2 FQGNSA. This CDR3 has 15 amino acids. This CDR3 reads CASSQVGTDYNEQFF. In DNA, the CDR3 is TGTGCCAGCAGCCAAGTAGGGACAGACTACAATGAGCAGTTCTTC.

This clone was recorded a few times. This sequence joins TRBV19 and TRBJ2-2, with TRBD2 matching 8 bases. Trimming at V came to 11 bases and at J to 1 base, leaving 9 bases not matched to a gene. The CDR3 is 15 amino acids. Per germline, CDR1 LNHDA and CDR2 SQIVND (reference sequence). CDR3 sequence (DNA): TGTGCCGGGGGTAGCGGGGCTTTGAACACCGGGGAGCTGTTTTTT. Amino acids: CAGGSGALNTGELFF.

The J gene is TRBJ1-2, the V gene TRBV28, with D hard to call. Trimming cost V 7 bases and J 7 bases, with 16 bases left between them. Germline CDR1 is MDHEN and CDR2 is SYDVKM. The CDR3 is 13 amino acids. CDR3 bases: TGTGCCAGCACAAGCGTTGGAACAAGTGGCTACACCTTC. It specifies CASTSVGTSGYTF.

This clone was counted once. The gene calls are TRBV7-2 and TRBJ2-2; D perhaps matches TRBD2 (6 bases). The CDR3 covers 17 residues. In germline, CDR1 is SGHTA, CDR2 FQGNSA. Trimming shortened V by 2 bases and J by 5 bases, and 18 bases separated the two germline ends. The CDR3 spells CASSLRIGGAKTGELFF. In DNA form, the CDR3 reads TGTGCCAGCAGCTTAAGGATAGGAGGGGCAAAAACCGGGGAGCTGTTTTTT.

The V gene is TRBV27, the J gene TRBJ1-2; 8 positions match TRBD1. Germline lookup yields CDR1 MNHEY and CDR2 SMNVEV (reference sequence). V dropped 2 bases and J dropped 5; count of bases not matched to a gene: 10. This CDR3 is built from 16 residues. In DNA form, the CDR3 reads TGTGCCAGCAGTTTACGTCGACAGGGGAATTTTTATGGCTACACCTTC. This gives the protein CASSLRRQGNFYGYTF.

The J gene is TRBJ2-3, the V gene TRBV6-5; D may be TRBD1 (5 bases). This CDR3 comprises 13 residues. With 7 bases removed from V and 6 bases from J, the gap between germline ends came to 14 bases. The germline CDR1 and CDR2 sequences are MNHEY and SVGAGI. In DNA, the CDR3 is TGTGCCAGCAAAGGGGCCCGGTCGGATACGCAGTATTTT. Translating gives CASKGARSDTQYF.

The chain combines TRBV4-3 with TRBJ1-2, with D possibly being TRBD1 (5 bases). The germline V gene encodes CDR1 LGHNA and CDR2 YSLEER. The CDR3 has 14 residues. V lost 5 bases to trimming and J lost 9 bases, with 19 bases between them. DNA for the CDR3: TGCGCCAGCAGCTACAATTCCGATGGGGGGAGCTACACCTTC. Its protein is CASSYNSDGGSYTF.

The gene calls are TRBV10-3 and TRBJ2-7; 11 nucleotides line up with TRBD1. J was trimmed by 4 bases and V by 7 bases; bases with no gene match: 6. Per the germline V gene, CDR1 is ENHRY and CDR2 is SYGVKD. The CDR3 extends over 14 amino acids. As DNA, the CDR3 is TGTGCCATCAAAGGACAGGGGGCAGAGTACGAGCAGTACTTC. This translates into CAIKGQGAEYEQYF.

The V and J genes are TRBV2 and TRBJ2-7, with TRBD1 matching over 8 bases. The CDR3 extends over 18 amino acids. CDR1 and CDR2 (germline): SNHLY, FYNNEI. V was clipped by 3 bases and J by 5 bases; unmatched bases: 18. The CDR3 loop reads CASSEDQAWTGKSHEQYV. The CDR3 DNA sequence: TGTGCCAGCAGTGAGGACCAGGCCTGGACAGGGAAATCCCACGAGCAGTACGTC.

The gene calls are TRBV10-2 and TRBJ1-5; 9 bases align to TRBD1. This CDR3 spans 12 amino acids. CDR1 is WSHSY, CDR2 SAAADI, per germline. V lost 9 bases to trimming and J lost 7 bases; unmatched junction nucleotides: 4. This CDR3 reads CASRQGEQPQHF. The CDR3 DNA sequence: TGCGCCAGTAGACAGGGGGAACAGCCCCAGCATTTT.

J is TRBJ2-2 and V is TRBV5-4; D perhaps matches TRBD2 (7 bases). Germline CDR1 and CDR2: SGHNT and YYREEE (reference sequence). Trimming pared 0 bases from V and 5 bases from J, leaving 14 bases between. The CDR3 runs to 16 residues. This chain's CDR3 is CASSLAGGGGTGELFF. The DNA for the CDR3 is TGTGCCAGCAGCTTGGCCGGGGGAGGGGGGACCGGGGAGCTGTTTTTT.

The V and J genes are TRBV7-2 and TRBJ2-1; 9 bases map to TRBD2. The CDR3 has 18 residues. V lost 0 bases, J lost 0 bases, and 6 bases stayed unmatched. Germline CDR1 SGHTA, CDR2 FQGNSA. The CDR3 DNA sequence: TGTGCCAGCAGCTTAGCGTGGAGCGGGGGGAGCTCCTACAATGAGCAGTTCTTC. It codes for CASSLAWSGGSSYNEQFF.

J is TRBJ1-4 and V is TRBV24-1, with a possible D match to TRBD1 (6 bases). Germline lookup yields CDR1 KGHDR and CDR2 SFDVKD. The CDR3 loop spans 15 amino acids. The V gene lost 6 bases and the J gene lost 5 bases, with 15 bases spanning the gap. CDR3 amino acids: CATSNGQMGNEKLFF. CDR3 bases: TGTGCCACCAGTAACGGACAGATGGGGAATGAAAAACTGTTTTTT.

The chain recombines TRBV19 with TRBJ2-7; TRBD2 might be the D (6 bases). The germline V and J ends were trimmed by 3 bases and 4 bases, with 19 bases remaining between them. The germline gives CDR1 LNHDA, CDR2 SQIVND (reference sequence). The CDR3 contains 16 residues. In DNA, the CDR3 is TGTGCCAGTAGTATTTCCGGGACTCAAAGATCTTACGAGCAGTACTTC. Its translation: CASSISGTQRSYEQYF.

V usage is TRBV28 and J usage is TRBJ2-7, with D perhaps matching TRBD2 (5 bases). V gave up 7 bases and J gave up 6 bases, with 22 bases separating them. CDR1 MDHEN and CDR2 SYDVKM come from the germline V gene. This CDR3 is built from 15 residues. CDR3 nucleotides: TGTGCCAGCATACAGTTTGGTTTGGGAGTCGGCGAGCAGTACTTC. Its translation: CASIQFGLGVGEQYF.

The rearrangement links TRBV3-1 (or the pseudogene TRBV3-2) to TRBJ1-4; D remains unclear. CDR3 length: 17 residues. Germline-derived CDR1 and CDR2 are LGHDT and YNNKEL (reference sequence). Trimming removed 0 bases from V and 0 bases from J, with 11 bases in between. The CDR3 DNA reads as TGTGCCAGCAGCCAAGATCTTCTCGGGGCAACTAATGAAAAACTGTTTTTT. Residues: CASSQDLLGATNEKLFF.

The genes are TRBV24-1 and TRBJ1-1; D might be TRBD1 (5 bases). Per germline, CDR1 KGHDR and CDR2 SFDVKD. This CDR3 spans 12 amino acids. V was shortened by 6 bases and J by 5 bases, with 9 bases between the two germline ends. The CDR3 sequence: CATSRGRTEAFF. The CDR3 DNA is TGTGCCACCAGTAGGGGTAGGACTGAAGCTTTCTTT.

The gene calls are TRBV24-1 and TRBJ2-1, with 12 nucleotides matching TRBD2. The CDR3 extends over 15 amino acids. Trimming took 9 bases from V and 3 from J; bases not matched to a gene: 5. Germline CDR1 is KGHDR and CDR2 is SFDVKD. The CDR3 nucleotides read TGTGCCACCGCGACTAGCGGGAGCTACTACAATGAGCAGTTCTTC. Protein sequence: CATATSGSYYNEQFF.

The rearrangement joins TRBV28 to TRBJ2-5; D remains unclear. The germline V gene has CDR1 MDHEN and CDR2 SYDVKM. There are 11 residues in the CDR3. V was shortened by 2 bases and J by 5 bases, with 3 bases between the two germline ends. The CDR3 here is CASSLEETQYF. CDR3 in DNA: TGTGCCAGCAGTTTAGAGGAGACCCAGTACTTC.

The genes are TRBV15 and TRBJ1-2; 7 bases match TRBD1. The CDR3 consists of 15 residues. Per germline, CDR1 LNHNV and CDR2 YYDKDF (reference sequence). Trimming took 3 bases from V and 4 from J; bases not matched to a gene: 8. This CDR3 reads CATSRNRGSGYGYTF. DNA for the CDR3: TGTGCCACCAGCAGGAACAGGGGCAGCGGCTATGGCTACACCTTC.

This rearrangement joins TRBV30 to TRBJ2-5; 8 bases agree with TRBD1. V dropped 5 bases and J dropped 4; count of bases not matched to a gene: 9. The CDR3 totals 14 residues. Germline V gene sequence: CDR1 GTSNPN, CDR2 SVGIG (reference sequence). CDR3 in DNA: TGTGCCTGGGGGGACAGGAGGGCGAGAGAGACCCAGTACTTC. Amino acids: CAWGDRRARETQYF.